These 26 T cell receptor beta chains were sequenced from one sample in a study of immune evolution from preneoplasia to lung adenocarcinoma. Clones were sequenced by immunoSEQ multiplex PCR, and TCRdb holds only the in-frame ones, with some missing. The sample includes 10,000 to 14,000 clones, 75% to 90% of them seen just once. Input material: FFPE invasive lung adenocarcinoma tissue. The receptor set was obtained from a person aged 65 to 79 with invasive lung adenocarcinoma.

The chain uses TRBV11-2 and TRBJ2-3; a possible D gene is TRBD1 (5 bases). V was clipped by 0 bases and J by 4 bases, with 8 bases between them. The CDR3 spans 14 residues. Germline values: CDR1 SGHAT, CDR2 FQNNGV. The DNA of the CDR3 is TGTGCCAGCAGCTTAGACAGGGATCCAGATACGCAGTATTTT. As protein: CASSLDRDPDTQYF. The full variable domain, with the rest looked up from reference TRBV11-2 and TRBJ2-3, is EAGVAQSPRYKIIEKRQSVAFWCNPISGHATLYWYQQILGQGPKLLIQFQNNGVVDDSQLPKDRFSAERLKGVDSTLKIQPAKLEDSAVYLCASSLDRDPDTQYFGPGTRLTVL.

The chain links TRBV2 to TRBJ1-1; no reliable D call. In germline, CDR1 is SNHLY, CDR2 FYNNEI. Deletions cut 8 bases from V and 0 bases from J, with 19 bases between. CDR3 length: 16 amino acids. For the CDR3, the DNA is TGTGCCAGCGGGCGGTCGGTGGCGGGTCTGAACACTGAAGCTTTCTTT. Translating it yields CASGRSVAGLNTEAFF.

This chain's CDR3 is CASMWPGAGELFF. The DNA for the CDR3 is TGTGCCAGCATGTGGCCCGGGGCCGGGGAGCTGTTTTTT. This chain connects TRBV6-1 to TRBJ2-2, with TRBD2 as a possible D gene (5 bases). This CDR3 region has 13 residues. Trimming took 7 bases from V and 6 from J, leaving 12 bases between them. Germline V lookup: CDR1 MNHNS, CDR2 SASEGT.

The J gene is TRBJ1-1, the V gene TRBV23-1; TRBD1 might be the D (5 bases). TRBV23-1 is identified as an open reading frame with a role that is uncertain. This CDR3 is 17 amino acids long. The V end lost 6 bases, the J end lost 0 bases, and 20 bases lay between the germline ends. CDR3 loop: CASSPRRRQSMNTEAFF. DNA for the CDR3: TGCGCCAGCAGCCCCCGAAGGCGACAGAGCATGAACACTGAAGCTTTCTTT.

This clone has more than one count but fewer than ten. V gene TRBV7-2 combines with J gene TRBJ2-2; D remains ambiguous. V shed 3 bases and J shed 6 bases, with 20 bases lying between them. The CDR3 is 17 amino acids. CDR1 and CDR2 from the germline V gene are SGHTA and FQGNSA. CDR3 protein: CASSFRDRTYKSGELFF. CDR3 nucleotide sequence: TGTGCCAGCAGCTTTAGGGATAGGACCTACAAGTCCGGGGAGCTGTTTTTT.

The V gene is TRBV5-6, the J gene TRBJ2-2; D is ambiguous. The CDR3 totals 12 residues. From germline, CDR1 is SGHDT and CDR2 YYEEEE. Trimming stripped 4 bases from V and 8 bases from J, with 9 bases between. The CDR3 DNA reads as TGTGCCAGCAGCGATGGCGAGGGGGAGCTGTTTTTT. Protein product: CASSDGEGELFF.

This sequence joins TRBV28 and TRBJ1-5; D not certain. The ends were cut back, 2 bases at V and 7 bases at J, with 12 bases in the middle. Germline CDR1 MDHEN, CDR2 SYDVKM. The CDR3 sequence is 14 residues long. Written as DNA, the CDR3 is TGTGCCAGCAGTTTAGACGAAGAGGCCCAGCCCCAGCATTTT. This codes for CASSLDEEAQPQHF.

The chain uses TRBV5-1 and TRBJ2-1, with D possibly TRBD2 on 7 matching bases. CDR3 length: 14 amino acids. The germline V and J ends were trimmed by 0 bases and 8 bases, with 12 bases remaining between them. The germline CDR1 and CDR2 sequences are SGHRS and YFSETQ. The CDR3 DNA follows: TGCGCCAGCAGCTTGGGTAGGGGGGGCGATGAGCAGTTCTTC. This translates into CASSLGRGGDEQFF.

The V call is TRBV9, the J call TRBJ2-7; D gene unclear. V dropped 5 bases and J dropped 4 bases, with 10 bases sitting between them. The CDR3 sequence is 12 residues long. Germline CDR1 is SGDLS and CDR2 is YYNGEE. The CDR3 is CASRNPHYEQYF. In DNA, the CDR3 is TGTGCCAGCAGAAACCCCCATTACGAGCAGTACTTC.

This clone was counted a few times. At one end, the junction sequence differs from germline, possibly due to a read error. The genes are TRBV7-7 and TRBJ2-3; weak D call: TRBD2 (5 bases). The germline CDR1 and CDR2 sequences are SSHAT and FNYEAQ (reference sequence). This CDR3 comprises 15 residues. The CDR3 sequence is CASSPSPASGDTQYF. DNA for the CDR3: TGTGCTAGCAGCCCAAGCCCGGCAAGCGGTGATACGCAGTATTTT.

This chain uses TRBV28 with TRBJ2-5, with 9 bases lining up with TRBD2. The ends lost 0 bases at V and 0 bases at J; junction bases unmatched: 2. Germline V gives CDR1 MDHEN, CDR2 SYDVKM. This CDR3 is built from 16 residues. CDR3 nucleotides: TGTGCCAGCAGTTTATGGGCGGGAGGGTACCAAGAGACCCAGTACTTC. It specifies CASSLWAGGYQETQYF.

The gene calls are TRBV4-1 and TRBJ2-7; D gene unclear. V lost 0 bases and J lost 2, with 8 bases in between. In germline, CDR1 is MGHRA, CDR2 YSYEKL. The CDR3 spans 14 residues. CDR3 nucleotide sequence: TGCGCCAGCAGCCAAGAGGAAGTCACCTACGAGCAGTACTTC. It specifies CASSQEEVTYEQYF.

The chain employs TRBV30 and TRBJ1-4; D remains unclear. Germline-derived CDR1 and CDR2 are GTSNPN and SVGIG (reference sequence). Trimming shortened V by 1 base and J by 8 bases, and 5 bases separated the two germline ends. This CDR3 has 11 residues. The CDR3 sequence is CAWSAGEKLFF. The CDR3 nucleotides read TGTGCCTGGAGTGCCGGGGAAAAACTGTTTTTT.

The chain employs TRBV2 and TRBJ2-2, with 7 bases fitting TRBD1. V lost 5 bases to trimming and J lost 3 bases; unmatched junction nucleotides: 3. Germline V lookup: CDR1 SNHLY, CDR2 FYNNEI. This CDR3 spans 14 amino acids. Here the CDR3 reads CASSRQGYTGELFF. The CDR3 nucleotides read TGTGCCAGCAGTCGACAGGGCTACACCGGGGAGCTGTTTTTT.

V is TRBV30 and J is TRBJ2-1; the match to TRBD2 covers 12 bases. J gave up 7 bases and V 6 bases, and 10 bases lay outside the gene matches. This CDR3 region has 15 residues. From germline, CDR1 is GTSNPN and CDR2 SVGIG (reference sequence). CDR3 residues: CACRPLAGGRNEQFF. The CDR3 nucleotides read TGTGCCTGCCGCCCACTAGCGGGAGGACGGAATGAGCAGTTCTTC. Combining the CDR3 with reference TRBV30 and TRBJ2-1 gives the whole variable domain SQTIHQWPATLVQPVGSPLSLECTVEGTSNPNLYWYRQAAGRGLQLLFYSVGIGQISSEVPQNLSASRPQDRQFILSSKKLLLSDSGFYLCACRPLAGGRNEQFFGPGTRLTVL.

Comment on this clone: Other DNA sequences of this sample code for an identical CDR3. The genes are TRBV30 and TRBJ1-2, with TRBD1 matching over 7 bases. Germline V gene sequence: CDR1 GTSNPN, CDR2 SVGIG (reference sequence). The ends lost 1 base at V and 0 bases at J; junction bases unmatched: 5. The CDR3 spans 15 residues. CDR3 sequence (DNA): TGTGCCTGGAGTGCCGGGGACAGACCTAACTATGGCTACACCTTC. Its protein is CAWSAGDRPNYGYTF.

The V call is TRBV28, the J call TRBJ2-7; either TRBD1 or TRBD2 may fit D (7 bases each). Trimming cost V 2 bases and J 10 bases, with 21 bases left between them. There are 15 residues in the CDR3. Germline CDR1 MDHEN, CDR2 SYDVKM. CDR3 amino acids: CASSLSGTDLRFQYF. The CDR3 nucleotides read TGTGCCAGCAGTTTAAGCGGGACAGATCTACGATTTCAGTACTTC.

CDR3 sequence (DNA): TGCAGCGTGGGACAGGGCGTAGGTGAGCAGTTCTTC. Amino acid sequence: CSVGQGVGEQFF. This chain connects TRBV29-1 to TRBJ2-1; 9 bases align to TRBD1. The germline CDR1 and CDR2 sequences are SQVTM and ANQGSEA. This CDR3 has 12 residues. V was clipped by 6 bases and J by 9 bases; unmatched bases: 6.

V gene TRBV19 combines with J gene TRBJ2-2; weak D call: TRBD1 (5 bases). This CDR3 spans 13 amino acids. Germline loops: CDR1 LNHDA, CDR2 SQIVND (reference sequence). V shed 5 bases and J shed 7 bases, with 11 bases lying between them. CDR3 in amino acids: CASSATVIGELFF. DNA of the CDR3: TGTGCCAGTAGTGCGACAGTCATCGGGGAGCTGTTTTTT.

The rearrangement joins TRBV5-1 to TRBJ1-3; tentatively, D is TRBD1 (5 bases). The germline CDR1 and CDR2 sequences are SGHRS and YFSETQ. CDR3 size: 15 residues. V was clipped by 4 bases and J by 0 bases, with 11 bases between them. CDR3 residues: CASSAAGTSGNTIYF. For the CDR3, the DNA is TGCGCCAGCAGCGCTGCAGGGACCTCTGGAAACACCATATATTTT.

The sample holds a few counts of this clone. The chain recombines TRBV18 with TRBJ1-1, with D possibly TRBD1 on 6 matching bases. The CDR3 loop spans 15 amino acids. Germline V gene lookup returns CDR1 KGHSH and CDR2 LQKENI. The V and J ends lost 5 bases and 0 bases respectively, with 13 bases between them. The CDR3 protein is CASSYTRGVNTEAFF. DNA of the CDR3: TGTGCCAGCTCATACACCAGGGGCGTGAACACTGAAGCTTTCTTT.

This sequence joins TRBV28 and TRBJ1-5; D gene unclear. Germline CDR1 reads MDHEN; CDR2 reads SYDVKM. This CDR3 region has 15 residues. Trimming left V 6 bases short and J 4 bases short, with 16 bases between. CDR3: CASRGGGRENQPQHF. The CDR3 bases are TGTGCCAGCAGAGGAGGTGGGAGGGAAAATCAGCCCCAGCATTTT.

This rearrangement joins TRBV4-1 to TRBJ2-6; D gene uncertain. This CDR3 has 18 residues. Trimming stripped 3 bases from V and 0 bases from J, with 15 bases between. The germline CDR1 and CDR2 sequences are MGHRA and YSYEKL. This CDR3 is CASSHPPGWDSGANVLTF. CDR3 DNA sequence: TGCGCCAGCAGCCACCCACCCGGGTGGGACTCTGGGGCCAACGTCCTGACTTTC.

The chain recombines TRBV28 with TRBJ2-1, with TRBD2 identical over 10 bases. Per germline, CDR1 MDHEN and CDR2 SYDVKM. V lost 6 bases, J lost 4 bases, and 9 bases stayed unmatched. There are 16 residues in the CDR3. The chain's CDR3 is CASSSPSGSIYNEQFF. DNA of the CDR3: TGTGCCAGCAGCTCCCCTAGCGGGAGTATATACAATGAGCAGTTCTTC.

V usage is TRBV2 and J usage is TRBJ2-2, with D perhaps TRBD2 (5 bases). Trimming took 8 bases from V and 1 from J, leaving 11 bases between them. Germline V lookup: CDR1 SNHLY, CDR2 FYNNEI. The CDR3 loop spans 14 amino acids. The CDR3 DNA is TGTGCCAGCTGCATTAGCGTGAACACCGGGGAGCTGTTTTTT. Translation: CASCISVNTGELFF.

The chain couples TRBV6-6 to TRBJ1-5; D unresolved. Trimming took off 5 bases at V and 5 bases at J, with 16 bases between the two ends. Germline V gene lookup returns CDR1 MNHNY and CDR2 SVGAGI (reference sequence). This CDR3 comprises 15 residues. CDR3 residues: CASSAQFSGYQPQHF. CDR3 in DNA: TGTGCCAGCAGTGCCCAATTTTCGGGGTATCAGCCCCAGCATTTT.